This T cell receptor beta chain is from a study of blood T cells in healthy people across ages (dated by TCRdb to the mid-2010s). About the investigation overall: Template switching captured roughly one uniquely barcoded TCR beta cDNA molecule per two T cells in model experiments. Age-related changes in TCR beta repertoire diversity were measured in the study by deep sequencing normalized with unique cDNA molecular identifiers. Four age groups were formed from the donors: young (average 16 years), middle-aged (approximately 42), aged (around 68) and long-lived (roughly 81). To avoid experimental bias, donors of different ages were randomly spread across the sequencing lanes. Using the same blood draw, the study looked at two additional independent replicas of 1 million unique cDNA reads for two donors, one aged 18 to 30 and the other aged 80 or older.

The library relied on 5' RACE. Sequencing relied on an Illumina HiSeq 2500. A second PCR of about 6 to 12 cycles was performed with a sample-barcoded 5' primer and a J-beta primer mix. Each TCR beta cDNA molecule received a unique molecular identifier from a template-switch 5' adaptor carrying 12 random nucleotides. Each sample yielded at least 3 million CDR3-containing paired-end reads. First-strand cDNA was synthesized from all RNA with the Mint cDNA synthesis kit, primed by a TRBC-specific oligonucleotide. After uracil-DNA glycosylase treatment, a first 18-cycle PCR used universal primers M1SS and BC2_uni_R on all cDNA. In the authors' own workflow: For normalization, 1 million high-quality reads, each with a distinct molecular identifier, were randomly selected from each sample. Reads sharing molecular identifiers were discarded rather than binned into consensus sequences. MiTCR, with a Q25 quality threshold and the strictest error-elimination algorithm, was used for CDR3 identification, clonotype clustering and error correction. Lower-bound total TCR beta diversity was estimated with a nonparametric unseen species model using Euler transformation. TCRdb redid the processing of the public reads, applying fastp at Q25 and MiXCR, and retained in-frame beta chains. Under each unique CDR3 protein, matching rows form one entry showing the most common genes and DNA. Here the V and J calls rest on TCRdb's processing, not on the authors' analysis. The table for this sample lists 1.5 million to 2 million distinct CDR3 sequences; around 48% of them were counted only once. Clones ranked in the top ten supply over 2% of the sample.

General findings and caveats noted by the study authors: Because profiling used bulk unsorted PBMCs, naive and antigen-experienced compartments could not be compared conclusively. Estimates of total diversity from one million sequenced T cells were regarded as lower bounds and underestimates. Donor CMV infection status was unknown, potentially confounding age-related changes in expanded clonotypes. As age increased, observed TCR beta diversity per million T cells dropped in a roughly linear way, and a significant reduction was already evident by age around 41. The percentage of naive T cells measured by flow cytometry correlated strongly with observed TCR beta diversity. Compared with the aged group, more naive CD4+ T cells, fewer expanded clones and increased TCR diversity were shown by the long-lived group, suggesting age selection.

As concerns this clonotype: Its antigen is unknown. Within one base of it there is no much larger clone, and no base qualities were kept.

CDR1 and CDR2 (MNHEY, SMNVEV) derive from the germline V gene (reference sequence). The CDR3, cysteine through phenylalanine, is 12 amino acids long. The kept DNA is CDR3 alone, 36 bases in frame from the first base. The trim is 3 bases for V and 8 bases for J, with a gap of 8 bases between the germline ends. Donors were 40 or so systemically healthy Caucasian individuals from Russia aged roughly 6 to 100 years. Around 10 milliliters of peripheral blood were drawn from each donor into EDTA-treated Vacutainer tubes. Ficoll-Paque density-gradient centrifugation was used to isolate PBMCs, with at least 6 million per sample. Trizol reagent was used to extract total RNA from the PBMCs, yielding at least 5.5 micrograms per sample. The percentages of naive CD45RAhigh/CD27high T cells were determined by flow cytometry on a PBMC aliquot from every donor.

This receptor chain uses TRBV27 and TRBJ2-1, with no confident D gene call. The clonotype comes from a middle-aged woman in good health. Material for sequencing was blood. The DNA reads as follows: TGTGCCAGCAGTTTCACCCAGGATGAGCAGTTCTTC. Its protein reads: CASSFTQDEQFF.